The 17 T cell receptor beta chains in this list originate from one sample, sequenced in a study of cytomegalovirus exposure and HLA in healthy donors. Profiling relied on immunoSEQ multiplex PCR, and the TCRdb table lists in-frame clones only, not all of them. The table lists under 150,000 clones, over 85% of them singletons. The sample was PBMCs. The receptors stem from a woman aged 18-30 years in good health and CMV-seronegative.

This clone showed up just once. The gene calls are TRBV5-4 and TRBJ1-3; TRBD1 is a possible D gene (5 bases). CDR3 length: 15 residues. Looked up from germline, CDR1 is SGHNT and CDR2 is YYREEE (reference sequence). Trimming pared 2 bases from V and 3 bases from J, leaving 12 bases between. The CDR3 DNA is TGTGCCAGCAGCTTAGGGGTAGGGGTTGGAAACACCATATATTTT. It codes for CASSLGVGVGNTIYF.

The chain joins TRBV7-3 to TRBJ2-3, with 11 positions matching TRBD2. The CDR3 sequence is 19 residues long. Germline V gene sequence: CDR1 SGHTA, CDR2 FQGTGA. The ends lost 5 bases at V and 1 base at J; junction bases unmatched: 14. This CDR3 is CASSPLTRISGRGTDTQYF. In nucleotides, the CDR3 is TGTGCCAGCAGCCCCCTCACCCGAATTAGCGGGAGGGGCACAGATACGCAGTATTTT.

V is TRBV6-6 and J is TRBJ1-1, with 9 bases fitting TRBD1. Trimming took 6 bases from V and 3 from J; bases not matched to a gene: 5. Germline V CDR1 and CDR2: MNHNY, SVGAGI (reference sequence). The CDR3 sequence is 14 residues long. In DNA, the CDR3 is TGTGCCAGCAGCCATGGACAGGGGTACACTGAAGCTTTCTTT. Translated, it gives CASSHGQGYTEAFF.

The chain uses TRBV5-5 and TRBJ1-2; D perhaps matches TRBD1 (5 bases). Between the trimmed V and J ends, which lost 2 bases and 3 bases, there was a span of 11 bases. The CDR3 is made up of 14 amino acids. CDR1 and CDR2 from the germline V gene are SGHKS and YYEKEE (reference sequence). CDR3 nucleotides: TGTGCCAGCAGCTTCGGCAGGGTGCACTATGGCTACACCTTC. It codes for CASSFGRVHYGYTF.

This clone was detected only once. The chain uses TRBV11-3 and TRBJ2-1; D is uncertain. The V and J ends lost 1 base and 3 bases respectively, with 10 bases between them. The CDR3 is 15 amino acids. The germline CDR1 and CDR2 sequences are SGHNT and YENEEA. CDR3 nucleotide sequence: TGTGCCAGCAGCTTAGCCTCTGCAGGCTACAATGAGCAGTTCTTC. It translates to CASSLASAGYNEQFF.

This clone has just one count. V and J are TRBV11-1 and TRBJ2-2; D might be TRBD2 (5 bases). Trimming removed 3 bases from V and 6 bases from J, with 11 bases in between. This CDR3 is built from 14 residues. The germline V gene has CDR1 SGHAT and CDR2 FQDESV (reference sequence). CDR3 region: CASSFGAGAGELFF. CDR3 sequence (DNA): TGTGCCAGCAGCTTTGGAGCCGGGGCCGGGGAGCTGTTTTTT. The full variable domain, with the rest looked up from reference TRBV11-1 and TRBJ2-2, is EAEVAQSPRYKITEKSQAVAFWCDPISGHATLYWYRQILGQGPELLVQFQDESVVDDSQLPKDRFSAERLKGVDSTLKIQPAELGDSAMYLCASSFGAGAGELFFGEGSRLTVL.

V is TRBV7-9 and J is TRBJ2-2; no clear D gene. V was pared by 5 bases and J by 5 bases, with 3 bases between. CDR1 SEHNR and CDR2 FQNEAQ come from the germline V gene (reference sequence). The CDR3 runs 11 residues. CDR3 nucleotide sequence: TGTGCCAGCAGCCCTACCGGGGAGCTGTTTTTT. This codes for CASSPTGELFF. Complete variable domain (other parts from reference TRBV7-9 and TRBJ2-2): DTGVSQNPRHKITKRGQNVTFRCDPISEHNRLYWYRQTLGQGPEFLTYFQNEAQLEKSRLLSDRFSAERPKGSFSTLEIQRTEQGDSAMYLCASSPTGELFFGEGSRLTVL.

The chain employs TRBV18 and TRBJ1-4; unclear D gene. This CDR3 region has 15 residues. Germline assignment: CDR1 KGHSH and CDR2 LQKENI. V lost 3 bases and J lost 0, with 8 bases in between. In nucleotides, the CDR3 is TGTGCCAGCTCACCCGCGGGCGCAACTAATGAAAAACTGTTTTTT. Translating gives CASSPAGATNEKLFF. Full variable domain (rest looked up from reference TRBV18 and TRBJ1-4): NAGVMQNPRHLVRRRGQEARLRCSPMKGHSHVYWYRQLPEEGLKFMVYLQKENIIDESGMPKERFSAEFPKEGPSILRIQQVVRGDSAAYFCASSPAGATNEKLFFGSGTQLSVL.

The chain joins TRBV6-1 to TRBJ2-1; TRBD1 matches 9 bases. V was clipped by 6 bases and J by 7 bases; unmatched bases: 7. Germline loops: CDR1 MNHNS, CDR2 SASEGT. The CDR3 covers 14 residues. The DNA for the CDR3 is TGTGCCAGCAGAAGGGACAGGGTAGGTAATGAGCAGTTCTTC. Translated: CASRRDRVGNEQFF.

This chain links TRBV9 with TRBJ2-1, with TRBD1 matching 9 bases. CDR1 is SGDLS, CDR2 YYNGEE, per germline. The CDR3 covers 12 residues. V lost 5 bases to trimming and J lost 8 bases; unmatched junction nucleotides: 2. CDR3 sequence (DNA): TGTGCCAGCAGAGGACAGGGGTATGAGCAGTTCTTC. This gives the protein CASRGQGYEQFF.

V gene TRBV7-6 combines with J gene TRBJ2-5, with TRBD2 matching over 8 bases. V was clipped by 1 base and J by 3 bases; unmatched bases: 4. CDR1 and CDR2 from the germline V gene are SGHVS and FNYEAQ. The CDR3 has 15 amino acids. The CDR3 is CASSLGPAGEETQYF. CDR3 nucleotide sequence: TGTGCCAGCAGCTTAGGTCCAGCGGGGGAAGAGACCCAGTACTTC.

The chain combines TRBV7-9 with TRBJ2-7; D unclear. The CDR3 totals 15 residues. Trimming removed 5 bases at V and 3 bases at J, with 17 bases between. Germline CDR1 and CDR2: SEHNR and FQNEAQ (reference sequence). In DNA, the CDR3 is TGTGCCAGCAGCAGTACGCAAAGAGGATTCTACGAGCAGTACTTC. Its translation: CASSSTQRGFYEQYF. The entire variable domain, with the rest obtained from reference TRBV7-9 and TRBJ2-7, is as follows: DTGVSQNPRHKITKRGQNVTFRCDPISEHNRLYWYRQTLGQGPEFLTYFQNEAQLEKSRLLSDRFSAERPKGSFSTLEIQRTEQGDSAMYLCASSSTQRGFYEQYFGPGTRLTVT.

V usage is TRBV6-1 and J usage is TRBJ2-7, with D perhaps matching TRBD1 (5 bases). The V gene's germline CDR1 is MNHNS and CDR2 SASEGT. The CDR3 is made up of 12 amino acids. Trimming stripped 2 bases from V and 3 bases from J, with 5 bases between. CDR3 DNA sequence: TGTGCCAGCAGTGAACAGGGCTACGAGCAGTACTTC. This encodes CASSEQGYEQYF.

The chain carries TRBV27 and TRBJ2-3; the match to TRBD1 covers 9 bases. This CDR3 has 15 residues. Germline assignment: CDR1 MNHEY and CDR2 SMNVEV (reference sequence). The ends lost 5 bases at V and 5 bases at J; junction bases unmatched: 8. The CDR3 is CASSPRDRVGDTQYF. CDR3 DNA: TGTGCCAGCAGTCCCCGGGACAGGGTCGGAGATACGCAGTATTTT.

A few counts support this clone. The chain has TRBV4-1 and TRBJ1-5; TRBD1 matches 9 bases. The CDR3 contains 15 residues. J was trimmed by 7 bases and V by 0 bases; bases with no gene match: 4. CDR1 is MGHRA and CDR2 is YSYEKL in the germline V gene. The CDR3, as DNA: TGCGCCAGCAGCCAAGATGGGACAGGGAAGCAGCCCCAGCATTTT. It encodes CASSQDGTGKQPQHF.

V and J are TRBV14 and TRBJ2-1; 8 nucleotides align to TRBD2. CDR1 and CDR2 from the germline V gene are SGHDN and FVKESK. The CDR3 has 15 residues. The V segment lost 2 bases and the J segment 7 bases; nucleotides outside the gene matches: 7. CDR3 sequence: CASSQSGGEWNEQFF. CDR3 nucleotides: TGTGCCAGCAGCCAAAGCGGGGGCGAATGGAATGAGCAGTTCTTC. Based on the CDR3 plus reference TRBV14 and TRBJ2-1, the full variable domain is EAGVTQFPSHSVIEKGQTVTLRCDPISGHDNLYWYRRVMGKEIKFLLHFVKESKQDESGMPNNRFLAERTGGTYSTLKVQPAELEDSGVYFCASSQSGGEWNEQFFGPGTRLTVL.

This chain links TRBV5-4 with TRBJ1-5; D is perhaps TRBD1 (6 bases). V lost 2 bases, J lost 3 bases, and 12 bases lay in between. In germline, CDR1 is SGHNT, CDR2 YYREEE (reference sequence). The CDR3 is 15 residues long. This CDR3 is CASSLLRDNNQPQHF. The CDR3, as DNA: TGTGCCAGCAGCTTACTCCGGGACAACAATCAGCCCCAGCATTTT.